The clone carrying this T cell receptor beta chain was seen only once. As yet, its antigen is unknown. This entry belongs to a study of siplizumab effects on memory and regulatory T cells. General study findings and limits: There appeared to be greater diversity in naive T cells than in memory cells, and naive T cells seemed major contributors to the alloresponse.

CDR1 and CDR2 (germline): SGHNT, YENEEA. The junction had 8 bases not matched to a gene; V was cut back by 5 bases and J by 2 bases. The CDR3 length is 15 residues. Assays captured around 97,000 TCR templates per sample. The table came from immunoSEQ multiplex PCR; TCRdb's copy has only in-frame clones and leaves some out. The sample carries under 140,000 clones, roughly 89% recorded once. This TCR was recovered from a human donor in good health. This chain joins TRBV11-3 and TRBJ1-2; TRBD1 aligns across 7 bases. Material: CD4+ T cells sorted from blood. In DNA, the CDR3 is TGTGCCAGCAGCCCCTCGGGGGGACAGAACTATGGCTACACCTTC. This codes for CASSPSGGQNYGYTF.